The clone carrying this TCR beta chain has a handful of counts. Its specificity is unknown. This record comes from a study of identical twins. The study, taken as a whole, reports: The more abundant beta clonotypes in cord blood had fewer insertions, and memory repertoires did not show this.

A template switching step contributed a universal primer site, while unique molecular identifiers were present in the cDNA. TCRdb re-derived calls from the 5' RACE reads in MiXCR, one entry per CDR3 protein. The profile covers about 530,000 distinct CDR3 sequences, with roughly 15% appearing a single time and about 0.4% taken by the ten largest. This CDR3 spans 14 amino acids. V gave up 6 bases and J gave up 5 bases, with 16 bases separating them. The same sample was also studied in work on yellow fever vaccine responses in identical twins.

The sequencing sample was made of CD4+ T cells sorted from blood. The receptor's source is a woman under 30 in good health. This chain uses TRBV6-7 with TRBJ2-5; maybe TRBD2 (5 bases). TRBV6-7 carries the ORF label, with uncertain function. CDR3 coding DNA: TGTGCCAGCAGCCGCAAACTAGTCTGGGAGACCCAGTACTTC. This codes for CASSRKLVWETQYF.